This TCR beta chain comes out of a study of blood T cell repertoires in COVID-19. This table comes from immunoSEQ multiplex PCR, and its TCRdb copy is limited to in-frame clones, with some not included. Of 310,000 or so clones listed, approximately 90% are singletons. All enrollees were roughly 18 to 89 years old and from about 24 US areas. Trimming shortened V by 4 bases and J by 0 bases, and 21 bases separated the two germline ends. Germline assignment: CDR1 GTSNPN and CDR2 SVGIG (reference sequence). CDR3 length equals 17 residues. This receptor was identified in a woman aged 25 to 39 who had recovered from COVID-19. The sequenced material came from PBMCs or T cells enriched from blood (not recorded which). The gene calls are TRBV30 and TRBJ1-2, with D possibly being TRBD1 (5 bases). CDR3 region: CAWNTPPGGTSNYGYTF. CDR3 DNA sequence: TGTGCCTGGAATACCCCCCCGGGCGGGACTTCTAACTATGGCTACACCTTC.